This T cell receptor (beta chain) stems from a study of OX40 agonist ivuxolimab in advanced cancers. Across the whole study: The treatment was a fully human IgG2 OX40 agonist, ivuxolimab. Eligibility admitted prior anti-PD-1, anti-PD-L1 or anti-CTLA-4 therapy; 30% to 40% had some. Study results and limitations: In the expanded peripheral T cells, antigen specificity was never determined.

Trimming took off 4 bases at V and 3 bases at J, with 11 bases between the two ends. The CDR3 is 15 amino acids. Germline CDR1 is SGHRS and CDR2 is YFSETQ. Assay used: immunoSEQ multiplex PCR; TCRdb lists only in-frame clones, some missing. The sample shows 65,000 to 70,000 clones, around four fifths of them seen only once. This clone turned up a few times. What it recognizes is unknown. Sample: CD4+ or CD8+ T cells sorted from blood, taken in a trial of the OX40 agonist ivuxolimab. The TCR sequence derives from an adult with an advanced solid tumor such as melanoma, head and neck, liver or kidney cancer. The V and J genes are TRBV5-1 and TRBJ1-6; D is possibly TRBD1 (6 bases). DNA of the CDR3: TGCGCCAGCAGCCCGGACAGCGTCTATAATTCACCCCTCCACTTT. It specifies CASSPDSVYNSPLHF.